This TCR beta chain was retrieved from a study of PD-L1 blockade in urothelial cancer. In the study overall: Between 0 and 3 prior chemotherapy regimens had been given to patients. Samples of blood were analyzed 3 weeks (second dose) and 6 weeks after treatment start.

With 4 bases clipped from V and 1 base from J, the junction kept 11 bases outside the gene matches. This CDR3 spans 16 amino acids. Germline assignment: CDR1 SGHRS and CDR2 YFSETQ. This sample's time point: peripheral blood 6 weeks after treatment start. The assay was immunoSEQ multiplex PCR, and TCRdb's table has in-frame clones only and misses some. Among fewer than 90,000 clones listed, under 95% were seen once. J is TRBJ2-7 and V is TRBV5-1, with TRBD1 matching 7 bases. Sequencing used PBMCs, obtained around atezolizumab (anti-PD-L1) treatment. The TCR sequence derives from an elderly woman with urothelial cancer. The CDR3 coding sequence is TGCGCCAGCAGCACGGTGGACAGGTCACCTTCCTACGAGCAGTACTTC. Translating it yields CASSTVDRSPSYEQYF.